The 12 T cell receptor beta chains given below trace back to one sample, sequenced in a study of cytomegalovirus exposure and HLA in healthy donors. TCRdb keeps only in-frame clones here, not all; method: immunoSEQ multiplex PCR. The sample yields 110,000 or so clones, about 85% seen once. The specimen was PBMCs. The receptors shown here come from a woman under 40 in good health and CMV-seronegative.

CDR3 nucleotides: TGTGCCTGGAGTGTCGGAGGGGCGATCACTGAAGCTTTCTTT. Its translation is CAWSVGGAITEAFF. The chain carries TRBV30 and TRBJ1-1; possible D gene TRBD1, 5 bases. The V gene lost 0 bases and the J gene lost 4 bases, with 12 bases spanning the gap. Looked up from germline, CDR1 is GTSNPN and CDR2 is SVGIG (reference sequence). This CDR3 is built from 14 residues. Complete variable domain (other parts from reference TRBV30 and TRBJ1-1): SQTIHQWPATLVQPVGSPLSLECTVEGTSNPNLYWYRQAAGRGLQLLFYSVGIGQISSEVPQNLSASRPQDRQFILSSKKLLLSDSGFYLCAWSVGGAITEAFFGQGTRLTVV.

The chain combines TRBV14 with TRBJ1-2; tentatively, D is TRBD1 (6 bases). V was pared by 1 base and J by 4 bases, with 13 bases between. In germline, CDR1 is SGHDN, CDR2 FVKESK. CDR3 length: 15 residues. CDR3 amino acids: CASSQAAGAGYGYTF. Written as DNA, the CDR3 is TGTGCCAGCAGCCAAGCGGCAGGGGCAGGCTATGGCTACACCTTC.

The chain uses TRBV5-6 and TRBJ1-1, with D hard to call. CDR1 and CDR2 from the germline V gene are SGHDT and YYEEEE. V was cut by 4 bases and J by 1 base, with 8 bases left in between. This CDR3 is built from 13 residues. The CDR3 reads CASSHDKNTEAFF. The CDR3 DNA sequence: TGTGCCAGCAGCCACGACAAGAACACTGAAGCTTTCTTT.

The genes are TRBV2 and TRBJ2-2; 7 nucleotides align to TRBD2. Germline assignment: CDR1 SNHLY and CDR2 FYNNEI. J lost 5 bases, V lost 7 bases, and 13 bases had no gene match. This CDR3 spans 16 amino acids. For the CDR3, the DNA is TGTGCCAGCACCGGGGGGACCCCTAGGGGAACCGGGGAGCTGTTTTTT. This gives the protein CASTGGTPRGTGELFF.

The CDR3 loop is CASSLGQGVRDGYTF. The CDR3 coding sequence is TGCGCCAGCAGCTTAGGGCAGGGGGTAAGGGACGGCTACACCTTC. J is TRBJ1-2 and V is TRBV5-1, with 7 bases identical to TRBD1. CDR1 is SGHRS, CDR2 YFSETQ, per germline. The CDR3 length is 15 residues. V was pared by 2 bases and J by 8 bases, with 12 bases of the junction left unmatched.

This chain connects TRBV6-6 to TRBJ2-7; TRBD1 is a possible D gene (5 bases). V was pared by 2 bases and J by 0 bases, with 8 bases between. Germline V gene sequence: CDR1 MNHNY, CDR2 SVGAGI (reference sequence). CDR3 length equals 14 residues. CDR3 nucleotides: TGTGCCAGCAGTTACGGGGCAGCCTCCTACGAGCAGTACTTC. Translation gives CASSYGAASYEQYF.

In DNA, the CDR3 is TGCGCCAGCAGCTTCTCCGGTTTAGGGGCCGGGGGACCCCTCCACTTT. Translation: CASSFSGLGAGGPLHF. This rearrangement joins TRBV5-1 to TRBJ1-6; weak D call: TRBD1 (5 bases). This CDR3 contains 16 residues. Germline CDR1 and CDR2: SGHRS and YFSETQ. V lost 2 bases, J lost 12 bases, and 21 bases lay in between.

The chain is built from TRBV12-5 and TRBJ1-6; TRBD1 aligns across 7 bases. Germline V gives CDR1 LGHNT, CDR2 FRNRAP. V was pared by 6 bases and J by 10 bases, with 3 bases of the junction left unmatched. This CDR3 region has 12 residues. The CDR3, as DNA: TGTGCTAGTGGCCGACAGGGATCACCCCTCCACTTT. It codes for CASGRQGSPLHF.

V and J are TRBV30 and TRBJ2-4; 8 positions match TRBD1. Germline lookup yields CDR1 GTSNPN and CDR2 SVGIG (reference sequence). The CDR3 is made up of 15 amino acids. Trimming at V came to 3 bases and at J to 2 bases, leaving 6 bases not matched to a gene. CDR3 region: CAWSPAGGPKNIQYF. The DNA for the CDR3 is TGTGCCTGGAGCCCAGCAGGGGGCCCCAAAAACATTCAGTACTTC.

V usage is TRBV27 and J usage is TRBJ2-6; 7 positions agree with TRBD1. CDR3 length equals 15 residues. Germline loops: CDR1 MNHEY, CDR2 SMNVEV (reference sequence). Germline trimming cut 6 bases from V and 4 bases from J; bases unmatched to any gene: 6. The CDR3 protein is CASRPTGAGANVLTF. For the CDR3, the DNA is TGTGCCAGCAGGCCAACAGGGGCCGGGGCCAACGTCCTGACTTTC.

The rearrangement links TRBV2 to TRBJ1-2; 11 bases map to TRBD1. CDR1 is SNHLY and CDR2 is FYNNEI in the germline V gene. J was trimmed by 3 bases and V by 5 bases; bases with no gene match: 5. This CDR3 is built from 15 residues. CDR3 sequence: CASSNPGQGDYGYTF. CDR3 nucleotides: TGTGCCAGCAGTAACCCGGGACAGGGGGACTATGGCTACACCTTC.

The chain carries TRBV9 and TRBJ2-5; 12 positions agree with TRBD1. Germline V gene sequence: CDR1 SGDLS, CDR2 YYNGEE. The CDR3 runs 17 residues. The V and J ends lost 3 bases and 4 bases, in that order; junction bases with no gene match: 10. CDR3 region: CASSETGTGGWGETQYF. Here the CDR3 DNA reads TGTGCCAGCAGCGAAACCGGGACAGGGGGCTGGGGAGAGACCCAGTACTTC.